The rows below give T cell receptor beta chains drawn from one sample of a study of cytomegalovirus exposure and HLA in healthy donors. Clones were read by immunoSEQ multiplex PCR, and TCRdb kept only the in-frame ones, dropping some. The data contain about 86,000 clones, just over 70% of them singletons. The sequenced sample consisted of PBMCs. These TCRs come from a man aged 55 to 70 in good health and CMV-seronegative. Each CDR3 is given with its conserved first and last residue. D genes are given only for firm matches. A row's size may be missing; if present it is once, few, many or a size class.

V gene	J gene	D gene	clone size	CDR3 DNA	CDR3 protein
TRBV9	TRBJ2-7	TRBD1	few	TGTGCCAGCAGCCCGCGACAGGGTCCCTACGAGCAGTACTTC	CASSPRQGPYEQYF
TRBV5-6	TRBJ1-2	.	.	TGTGCCAGCAGCTCCGGGAGACCCGAGTTAGGCTACACCTTC	CASSSGRPELGYTF
TRBV7-9	TRBJ2-7	TRBD1	once	TGTGCCAGCGCCACTTCGAGGGACAGGGTCAGGAACGAGCAGTACTTC	CASATSRDRVRNEQYF
TRBV9	TRBJ2-1	.	medium-sized	TGTGCCAGCAGCGCCACCCCGGGGGAGCAGTTCTTC	CASSATPGEQFF
TRBV12-5	TRBJ2-3	TRBD1	few	TGTGCTAGTGGGGAAGGGACAGATAACACAGATACGCAGTATTTT	CASGEGTDNTDTQYF
TRBV5-4	TRBJ1-2	.	few	TGTGCCAGCAGCTTGGAATCAGGGGTCGGCTACACCTTC	CASSLESGVGYTF
TRBV4-1	TRBJ1-1	.	few	TGCGCCAGCAGCCCCGCCGACACTAGACATCCCCAAGCTTTCTTT	CASSPADTRHPQAFF
TRBV4-2	TRBJ2-7	.	.	TGTGCCAGCAGCCAAGTCGGGGTTCCCGAGTACGAGCAGTACTTC	CASSQVGVPEYEQYF
TRBV15	TRBJ2-7	TRBD1	.	TGTGCCACCAGCAGCCTGGGACAGGGAGGCGACGAGCAGTACTTC	CATSSLGQGGDEQYF
TRBV2	TRBJ2-5	TRBD1	.	TGTGCCAGCAGTGACGTCAGGGGGTCGGGAGAGACCCAGTACTTC	CASSDVRGSGETQYF
TRBV19	TRBJ1-1	TRBD1	.	TGTGCCAGTGCCCGGGACAGGGAAGCTTTCTTT	CASARDREAFF
TRBV5-1	TRBJ2-7	.	.	TGCGCCAGCAGCCCGCATGGGCCTAAAGACTACGAGCAGTACTTC	CASSPHGPKDYEQYF
TRBV29-1	TRBJ2-7	TRBD1	.	TGCAGCGTGGAAACAGGGGGTGCGTCCTACGAGCAGTACTTC	CSVETGGASYEQYF
TRBV11-2	TRBJ1-4	.	few	TGTGCCAGCAGCCTCTTAGGGCGGGATGAAAAACTGTTTTTT	CASSLLGRDEKLFF
TRBV29-1	TRBJ1-1	.	.	TGCAGCGTTGAATCGACAGGAGGCACTGAAGCTTTCTTT	CSVESTGGTEAFF
TRBV19	TRBJ1-2	.	.	TGTGCCAGTAGTATCGGGGACATCCTTAACTATGGCTACACCTTC	CASSIGDILNYGYTF
TRBV30	TRBJ2-3	TRBD2	few	TGTGCCTGGAGTGTACTGGGGCTAGCGGGGGGGCGATATACGCAGTATTTT	CAWSVLGLAGGRYTQYF
TRBV6-5	TRBJ1-1	.	.	TGTGCCAGCAGTTACTCGGGGCAGGGTCAAACTGAAGCTTTCTTT	CASSYSGQGQTEAFF
TRBV5-1	TRBJ2-3	.	once	TGCGCCAGCAGCGACCCCCAGGGCCCAGACACAGATACGCAGTATTTT	CASSDPQGPDTDTQYF
TRBV5-1	TRBJ2-2	.	.	TGCGCCAGCAGCGCAGGGGTAGGCACCGGGGAGCTGTTTTTT	CASSAGVGTGELFF
TRBV2	TRBJ2-2	.	.	TGTGCCAGCGGGACAGGGAGCGGGAGGGCTTACACCGGGGAGCTGTTTTTT	CASGTGSGRAYTGELFF
TRBV13	TRBJ2-7	TRBD2	.	TGTGCCAGCCACCAACAGCGGGGGGGGCTCAACGAGCAGTACTTC	CASHQQRGGLNEQYF
TRBV9	TRBJ2-5	TRBD1	.	TGTGCCAGCAGCGTGGGGACAGTACAAGAGACCCAGTACTTC	CASSVGTVQETQYF
TRBV4-3	TRBJ1-2	.	.	TGCGCCAGCAGCCAGATACCTGAGGGGGTAGGTGGCTACACCTTC	CASSQIPEGVGGYTF
TRBV27	TRBJ2-7	TRBD2	.	TGTGCCAGCAGTTTGGGGACTAGCGGAATAGAGCAGTACTTC	CASSLGTSGIEQYF
TRBV6-5	TRBJ2-7	TRBD2	.	TGTGCCAGCATGAGGGAGGGCTCCTACGAGCAGTACTTC	CASMREGSYEQYF
TRBV7-2	TRBJ2-2	TRBD1	.	TGTGCCAGCAGCTTAGGTCAGGGGGTCTACACCGGGGAGCTGTTTTTT	CASSLGQGVYTGELFF
TRBV6-5	TRBJ2-5	.	.	TGTGCCAGCAGTTACGCCGACTGGTCCCAGACCCAGTACTTC	CASSYADWSQTQYF
TRBV7-9	TRBJ2-7	.	.	TGTTCCAGCAGCCCCCCTTTATACGAGCAGTACTTC	CSSSPPLYEQYF
TRBV5-1	TRBJ2-5	.	once	TGCGCCAGCAGCATCCAGGACAGCCAAGAGACCCAGTACTTC	CASSIQDSQETQYF
TRBV28	TRBJ2-3	.	once	TGTGCCAGCCGGGGGACGGAAAGCTCAGATACGCAGTATTTT	CASRGTESSDTQYF
TRBV5-5	TRBJ2-7	.	.	TGTGCCAGCAGCTTGAGGACAGCCGAGCAGTACTTC	CASSLRTAEQYF
TRBV15	TRBJ1-5	.	few	TGTGCCACCAGCAGTGCCACTCCCTGGGAGCAGCCCCAGCATTTT	CATSSATPWEQPQHF
TRBV5-1	TRBJ2-2	TRBD1	.	TGCGCCAGCAGCTTTGGACAGGTTAACACCGGGGAGCTGTTTTTT	CASSFGQVNTGELFF
TRBV10-3	TRBJ1-2	.	.	TGTGCCATCAGTGAAGCGGGGGACTATGGCTACACCTTC	CAISEAGDYGYTF
TRBV29-1	TRBJ2-1	.	.	TGCAGCGTTGAGAGGGGGCGGGGAGGTAATGAGCAGTTCTTC	CSVERGRGGNEQFF
TRBV5-1	TRBJ1-1	.	.	TGCGCCAGCAGCTCCCGACGGGAGAACACTGAAGCTTTCTTT	CASSSRRENTEAFF
TRBV30	TRBJ2-7	TRBD1	few	TGTGCCTGGAGGGAGGACAGGGCCTACGAGCAGTACTTC	CAWREDRAYEQYF
TRBV19	TRBJ1-1	TRBD1	once	TGTGCCAGTAGCCAATTGGACAGGGGAAGCACTGAAGCTTTCTTT	CASSQLDRGSTEAFF
TRBV5-1	TRBJ2-7	.	.	TGCGCCAGCAGCTTGGGAGGTTACGAGCAGTACTTC	CASSLGGYEQYF
TRBV7-2	TRBJ2-5	.	.	TGTGCCAGCAGCTCCGGACAACAAGAGACCCAGTACTTC	CASSSGQQETQYF
TRBV4-3	TRBJ2-3	.	.	TGCGCCAGCAGCCAAGTGCTAAACCCGCAGGGAACAGATACGCAGTATTTT	CASSQVLNPQGTDTQYF
TRBV29-1	TRBJ2-5	TRBD2	.	TGCAGCGTTGAGGGGCAGGGAGGGTGGGAAGAGACCCAGTACTTC	CSVEGQGGWEETQYF
TRBV19	TRBJ2-3	.	.	TGTGCCAGTAGTATAGACGCCGGGTCAGATACGCAGTATTTT	CASSIDAGSDTQYF
TRBV7-7	TRBJ2-3	TRBD2	.	TGTGCTAGCAGCCCAGGGACTAGTACTGATACGCAGTATTTT	CASSPGTSTDTQYF
TRBV7-2	TRBJ2-3	.	.	TGTGCCAGCAGCTTAGTCGGACTTGGGGGCGCAGATACGCAGTATTTT	CASSLVGLGGADTQYF